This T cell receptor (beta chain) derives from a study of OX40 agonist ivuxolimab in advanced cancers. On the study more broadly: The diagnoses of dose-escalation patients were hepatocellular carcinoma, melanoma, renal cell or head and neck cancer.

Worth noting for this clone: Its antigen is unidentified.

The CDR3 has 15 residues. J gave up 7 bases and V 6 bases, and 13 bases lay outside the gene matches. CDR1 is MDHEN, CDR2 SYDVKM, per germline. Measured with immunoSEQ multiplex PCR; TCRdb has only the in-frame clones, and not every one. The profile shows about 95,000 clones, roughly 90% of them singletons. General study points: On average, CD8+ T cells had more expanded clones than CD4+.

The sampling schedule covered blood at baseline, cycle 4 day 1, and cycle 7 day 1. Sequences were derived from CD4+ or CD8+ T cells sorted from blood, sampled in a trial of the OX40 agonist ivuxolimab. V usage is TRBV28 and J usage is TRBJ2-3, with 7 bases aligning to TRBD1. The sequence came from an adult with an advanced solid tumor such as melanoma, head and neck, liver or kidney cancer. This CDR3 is CASSPSDRFENTQYF. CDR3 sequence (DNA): TGTGCCAGCAGCCCGTCGGACAGGTTCGAGAATACGCAGTATTTT.